These 17 T cell receptor beta chains came from one sample sequenced in a study of T cell responses to AZD1222 COVID-19 vaccine. The table came from immunoSEQ multiplex PCR; TCRdb's copy has only in-frame clones and leaves some out. The repertoire holds some 79,000 clones, 80% seen once, with around 50% in the top ten. The sample consisted of peripheral blood, taken 28 days after the second AZD1222 dose. Every receptor here comes from an adult who received the AZD1222 COVID-19 vaccine.

The chain uses TRBV2 and TRBJ2-7; no definite D call. The germline CDR1 and CDR2 sequences are SNHLY and FYNNEI. CDR3 size: 10 residues. V was clipped by 8 bases and J by 4 bases, with 6 bases between them. The CDR3 DNA is TGTGCCAGCGGCGGATACGAGCAGTACTTC. Protein product: CASGGYEQYF.

V is TRBV19 and J is TRBJ2-7; 7 bases agree with TRBD2. After removal of 5 bases from V and 6 bases from J, the junction contained 13 bases not matched to a gene. Germline V lookup: CDR1 LNHDA, CDR2 SQIVND (reference sequence). The CDR3 is 15 residues long. In DNA form, the CDR3 reads TGTGCCAGTAGTCCATTAGGCGGGGGACTCGGCGAGCAGTACTTC. The encoded protein is CASSPLGGGLGEQYF.

V gene TRBV30 combines with J gene TRBJ1-5; D ambiguous. Germline V CDR1 and CDR2: GTSNPN, SVGIG (reference sequence). Trimming removed 0 bases at V and 0 bases at J, with 3 bases between. The CDR3 has 13 amino acids. CDR3 in DNA: TGTGCCTGGAGTGTACATAGCAATCAGCCCCAGCATTTT. This gives the protein CAWSVHSNQPQHF. Full variable domain (missing parts from reference TRBV30 and TRBJ1-5): SQTIHQWPATLVQPVGSPLSLECTVEGTSNPNLYWYRQAAGRGLQLLFYSVGIGQISSEVPQNLSASRPQDRQFILSSKKLLLSDSGFYLCAWSVHSNQPQHFGDGTRLSIL.

Comments on this clone: Compared with germline, one end of the junction differs, possibly owing to a read error. The V call is TRBV6-1, the J call TRBJ2-6; D gene ambiguous. Looked up from germline, CDR1 is MNHNS and CDR2 is SASEGT. This CDR3 comprises 15 residues. The CDR3 DNA is TGTGCCAGCAGTGAACACAAGTCTGGGTCCAACGTCCTGACTTTC. This gives the protein CASSEHKSGSNVLTF.

The table lists this clone with many counts. The rearrangement joins TRBV29-1 to TRBJ1-3, with 9 bases matching TRBD1. The CDR3 is made up of 14 amino acids. J was trimmed by 3 bases and V by 6 bases; bases with no gene match: 6. Germline V gene lookup returns CDR1 SQVTM and CDR2 ANQGSEA. CDR3 residues: CSVRGTGYGNTIYF. CDR3 DNA: TGCAGCGTGAGAGGGACAGGGTATGGAAACACCATATATTTT. Using reference TRBV29-1 and TRBJ1-3 for the parts outside the CDR3, the full variable domain is SAVISQKPSRDICQRGTSLTIQCQVDSQVTMMFWYRQQPGQSLTLIATANQGSEATYESGFVIDKFPISRPNLTFSTLTVSNMSPEDSSIYLCSVRGTGYGNTIYFGEGSWLTVV.

This clone was picked up one time. This chain links TRBV11-2 with TRBJ2-7; maybe TRBD2 (6 bases). V lost 0 bases and J lost 0, with 9 bases in between. Germline CDR1 SGHAT, CDR2 FQNNGV. The CDR3 loop spans 15 amino acids. The chain's CDR3 is CASSLDGGSSYEQYF. CDR3 DNA: TGTGCCAGCAGCTTAGATGGAGGGAGCTCCTACGAGCAGTACTTC.

This chain connects TRBV25-1 to TRBJ2-5, with D possibly being TRBD2 (6 bases). Per the germline V gene, CDR1 is MGHDK and CDR2 is SYGVNS. This CDR3 has 16 amino acids. The ends were cut back, 7 bases at V and 5 bases at J, with 23 bases in the middle. CDR3 nucleotides: TGTGCCAGCACTGGGGGGACGCTACATCCCGGGGAGACCCAGTACTTC. Its protein is CASTGGTLHPGETQYF.

The V and J genes are TRBV18 and TRBJ2-1; 13 bases match TRBD2. Germline V gene sequence: CDR1 KGHSH, CDR2 LQKENI. V was pared by 3 bases and J by 7 bases, with 9 bases of the junction left unmatched. CDR3 size: 17 residues. CDR3 DNA sequence: TGTGCCAGCTCACCGTCGACTAGCGGGGGGAAAGGGAATGAGCAGTTCTTC. It yields the protein CASSPSTSGGKGNEQFF.

A word on this clone: A read error may produce the germline difference seen at one junction end. V is TRBV2 and J is TRBJ2-7; 13 nucleotides match TRBD2. This CDR3 has 17 residues. In germline, CDR1 is SNHLY, CDR2 FYNNEI. The chain's CDR3 is CASTEAEGLAGSYEQYF. CDR3 nucleotides: TGTGCCAGCACTGAAGCTGAGGGACTAGCGGGATCCTACGAGCAGTACTTC.

The chain couples TRBV7-3 to TRBJ1-6; D is uncertain. CDR1 SGHTA and CDR2 FQGTGA come from the germline V gene. CDR3 length: 14 residues. V was shortened by 3 bases and J by 8 bases, with 11 bases between the two germline ends. This CDR3 is CASSFIGPDSPLHF. The DNA of the CDR3 is TGTGCCAGCAGCTTCATCGGTCCTGATTCACCCCTCCACTTT.

This chain connects TRBV9 to TRBJ2-1, with D possibly TRBD1 on 5 matching bases. The CDR3 contains 15 residues. Germline loops: CDR1 SGDLS, CDR2 YYNGEE. Trimming removed 1 base at V and 6 bases at J, with 14 bases between. The CDR3 DNA follows: TGTGCCAGCAGCGTACGGCCGACAGTTCCCAATGAGCAGTTCTTC. It yields the protein CASSVRPTVPNEQFF.

This clone appeared a few times. The V and J genes are TRBV7-9 and TRBJ2-3, with unresolved D. The CDR3 consists of 16 residues. V dropped 3 bases and J dropped 0 bases, with 13 bases sitting between them. Germline loops: CDR1 SEHNR, CDR2 FQNEAQ (reference sequence). CDR3 sequence reads: CASSLRLDTSTDTQYF. For the CDR3, the DNA is TGTGCCAGCAGCTTGAGGCTGGATACTAGCACAGATACGCAGTATTTT.

This clone turned up a few times. The V call is TRBV7-2, the J call TRBJ2-5; D gene uncertain. V was clipped by 5 bases and J by 7 bases, with 17 bases between them. The V gene's germline CDR1 is SGHTA and CDR2 FQGNSA. The CDR3 has 14 residues. CDR3 sequence (DNA): TGTGCCAGCAGCCCAAACAGCCCCCCAGGGACCCAGTACTTC. This sequence encodes CASSPNSPPGTQYF.

V usage is TRBV6-2 or TRBV6-3 and J usage is TRBJ2-7; 10 bases agree with TRBD2. V trimming: 0 bases; J trimming: 2 bases; junction bases outside the gene matches: 7. Germline CDR1 and CDR2: MNHEY and SVGEGT. The length of the CDR3 is 17 residues. CDR3 nucleotide sequence: TGTGCCAGCAGTTACTCCATCCGACTAGCGGGCACCTACGAGCAGTACTTC. Residues: CASSYSIRLAGTYEQYF.

The rearrangement uses TRBV12-3 or TRBV12-4 and TRBJ1-1; 9 nucleotides align to TRBD1. The CDR3 runs to 13 residues. With 7 bases clipped from V and 6 bases from J, the junction kept 6 bases outside the gene matches. The CDR3 nucleotides are TGTGCCAGCATTATGACAGGGGGGTCTGAAGCTTTCTTT. As protein: CASIMTGGSEAFF.

Only a few counts were recorded for this clone. The chain has TRBV2 and TRBJ1-3, with 10 positions matching TRBD1. The CDR3 runs 19 residues. From germline, CDR1 is SNHLY and CDR2 FYNNEI. The J segment lost 1 base and the V segment lost 6 bases, leaving 15 bases of the junction unmatched. CDR3 in DNA: TGTGCCAGCAGCCCTACCGGACCCGGGACAGGGGTTTCTGGAAACACCATATATTTT. Translation: CASSPTGPGTGVSGNTIYF.

This clone has just a few counts. Germline is not matched at one junction end, which may reflect a read error. This rearrangement joins TRBV7-8 to TRBJ2-7; the match to TRBD2 covers 7 bases. In germline, CDR1 is SGHVS, CDR2 FQNEAQ. The CDR3 is 11 amino acids. The DNA of the CDR3 is TGTGCCAGCAGCCTCCATAGCGGGTCCTCCTTC. Protein sequence: CASSLHSGSSF.